The clone carrying this T cell receptor beta chain appeared many times. Its antigen is currently unknown. Newly diagnosed hyperthyroidism patients aged 18 to 65 years had disease lasting under 2 months. PBMCs came from about 10 ml fresh peripheral blood. RNA transcripts served as the template for amplifying TCR beta CDR3 regions. HTBI primers were used for first-round RT-PCR of the TCR CDR3. From the multiplex PCR reads, TCRdb called clonotypes with MiXCR, one entry per CDR3 protein. The profile shows 190,000 or so distinct CDR3 sequences, about 17% of them singletons. Germline V gene lookup returns CDR1 SNHLY and CDR2 FYNNEI. This CDR3 spans 15 amino acids. V gave up 4 bases and J gave up 0 bases, with 11 bases separating them. The data stem from a study of T cells in Graves' hyperthyroidism and ophthalmopathy. The overall study: It was at initial diagnosis, before any treatment, that peripheral blood was collected.

The study, taken as a whole, reports: Stable hyperthyroidism was separated from ophthalmopathy by a model based on 13 V-J features.

The clonotype comes from a middle-aged man with Graves' hyperthyroidism. The sample taken for sequencing was blood. The genes are TRBV2 and TRBJ2-3, with D perhaps being TRBD1 or TRBD2 (5 bases each). The CDR3 DNA sequence: TGTGCCAGCAGTGCGGGGCCCATAAGCACAGATACGCAGTATTTT. This sequence encodes CASSAGPISTDTQYF.